The rows below give T cell receptor beta chains drawn from one sample of a study of T cell responses to AZD1222 COVID-19 vaccine. Using immunoSEQ multiplex PCR, the repertoire was profiled, and TCRdb retains in-frame clones only, with some absent. The table has around 50,000 clones, around 88% seen once. Sequences were derived from peripheral blood, sampled on day 0 of AZD1222 vaccination. Receptors originate from an adult in good health. CDR3s include the opening cysteine and the closing phenylalanine or tryptophan. The D gene is left open where the match is weak. Expanded clones get a size class; other rows say once, few or many, or leave the size out.

TRBV5-1	TRBJ1-4	.	TRBD1	CASSLVPIARGLNEKLFF	TGCGCCAGCAGCTTGGTTCCAATCGCCAGGGGGTTGAATGAAAAACTGTTTTTT
TRBV6-6	TRBJ1-2	.	TRBD1	CASSGQGEKGYGYTF	TGTGCCAGCAGTGGACAGGGAGAAAAGGGGTATGGCTACACCTTC
TRBV28	TRBJ1-4	.	.	CASSWGQFNEKLFF	TGTGCCAGCAGTTGGGGCCAGTTTAATGAAAAACTGTTTTTT
TRBV3-1/TRBV3-2	TRBJ2-2	.	.	CASSQGGRVRRNTGELFF	TGTGCCAGCAGCCAAGGTGGAAGGGTAAGACGGAACACCGGGGAGCTGTTTTTT
TRBV5-1	TRBJ2-3	.	.	CASSLEGPHTSTDTQYF	TGCGCCAGCAGCTTGGAGGGTCCACATACTAGCACAGATACGCAGTATTTT
TRBV4-2	TRBJ2-7	.	TRBD2	CASSPQGLAGEGYEQYF	TGTGCCAGCAGCCCGCAGGGACTAGCGGGAGAAGGGTACGAGCAGTACTTC
TRBV28	TRBJ2-7	.	.	CASSETTGLAAYEQYF	TGTGCCAGCAGTGAGACTACGGGCCTGGCGGCCTACGAGCAGTACTTC
TRBV6-5	TRBJ1-2	.	.	CASSYTPGGHGYGYTF	TGTGCCAGCAGTTACACCCCTGGGGGACACGGCTATGGCTACACCTTC
TRBV13	TRBJ2-2	.	TRBD2	CASSLRTSGSTGELFF	TGTGCCAGCAGCCTAAGGACTAGCGGGAGCACCGGGGAGCTGTTTTTT
TRBV18	TRBJ2-7	.	.	CASSPPGLRSYEQYF	TGTGCCAGCTCACCACCGGGCCTTAGGAGCTACGAGCAGTACTTC
TRBV4-2	TRBJ2-7	.	TRBD1	CASSLQGASVEQYF	TGTGCCAGCAGCCTCCAGGGGGCGTCTGTCGAGCAGTACTTC
TRBV28	TRBJ2-6	.	TRBD2	CASTRGGLSSGANVLTF	TGTGCCAGCACCCGGGGGGGCTTAAGCTCTGGGGCCAACGTCCTGACTTTC
TRBV19	TRBJ1-5	.	TRBD1	CASSKTGTGGINQPQHF	TGTGCCAGTAGTAAAACCGGGACAGGGGGCATCAATCAGCCCCAGCATTTT
TRBV7-9	TRBJ2-2	.	.	CASSLLRGTGELFF	TGTGCCAGCAGCTTACTACGGGGGACCGGGGAGCTGTTTTTT
TRBV4-2	TRBJ2-1	.	.	CASSQDPAGPLNEQFF	TGTGCCAGCAGCCAAGATCCCGCGGGACCTTTAAATGAGCAGTTCTTC
TRBV19	TRBJ1-5	once	TRBD1	CATRTGTALNQPQHF	TGTGCCACTCGGACAGGGACAGCCCTGAATCAGCCCCAGCATTTT
TRBV19	TRBJ2-7	.	.	CARPRTNYEQYF	TGTGCCAGGCCCAGGACTAACTACGAGCAGTACTTC
TRBV7-2	TRBJ2-2	.	.	CASSLVEGLGGELFF	TGTGCCAGCAGCTTGGTGGAGGGTCTGGGTGGGGAGCTGTTTTTT
TRBV7-9	TRBJ2-7	.	TRBD1	CASSDPGQGLDYEQYF	TGTGCCAGCAGCGATCCGGGACAGGGGTTAGACTACGAGCAGTACTTC
TRBV4-1	TRBJ1-2	.	TRBD1	CASSLTGQGGYTF	TGCGCCAGCAGCCTTACCGGACAGGGAGGCTACACCTTC
TRBV5-1	TRBJ2-7	.	.	CASSSDTSYEQYF	TGCGCCAGCAGCTCGGACACGTCCTACGAGCAGTACTTC
TRBV7-9	TRBJ2-7	.	TRBD1	CASSYRDRNYEQYF	TGTGCCAGCAGCTACCGGGACAGGAACTACGAGCAGTACTTC
TRBV7-2	TRBJ1-1	.	.	CASSSGPNTEAFF	TGTGCCAGCAGCTCCGGGCCGAACACTGAAGCTTTCTTT
TRBV5-5	TRBJ1-2	once	.	CASSFGRTANYGYTF	TGTGCCAGCAGCTTTGGCAGAACCGCTAACTATGGCTACACCTTC